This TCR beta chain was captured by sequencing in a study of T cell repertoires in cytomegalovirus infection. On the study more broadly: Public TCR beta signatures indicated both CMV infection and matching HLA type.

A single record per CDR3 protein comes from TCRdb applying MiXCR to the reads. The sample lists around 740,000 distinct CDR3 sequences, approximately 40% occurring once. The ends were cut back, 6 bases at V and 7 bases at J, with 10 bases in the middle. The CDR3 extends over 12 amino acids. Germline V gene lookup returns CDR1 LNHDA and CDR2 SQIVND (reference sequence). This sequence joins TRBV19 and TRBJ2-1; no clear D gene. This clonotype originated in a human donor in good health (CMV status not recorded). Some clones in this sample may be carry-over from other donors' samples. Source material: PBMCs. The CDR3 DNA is TGTGCCAGTAGATCGTGGTATAATGAGCAGTTCTTC. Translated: CASRSWYNEQFF.